This T cell receptor beta chain emerged from a study of identical twins. Ten or more counts support this clonotype. The antigen remains undetermined. Findings and limits, study-wide: Zero-insertion findings could be partly confounded by invariant cells (MAIT and iNKT cells). Weaker excess twin sharing was seen among beta out-of-frame sequences. Model-predicted out-of-frame TCR alpha sharing fell below observed values in monozygotic twins.

CDR3 length: 13 residues. Germline CDR1 SEHNR, CDR2 FQNEAQ (reference sequence). V lost 6 bases and J lost 1, with 9 bases in between. TCRdb independently ran MiXCR on the 5' RACE reads; one entry per CDR3 protein. The sample lists 650,000 to 750,000 distinct CDR3 sequences, 21% occurring once. These data also formed part of another study, on T cells expressing NK-cell markers. Turning to that study: Most of the eight sequenced donors were HCMV-seropositive; one was seronegative.

The V and J genes are TRBV7-9 and TRBJ1-1; D is uncertain. Sequenced sample: PBMCs. This receptor was identified in a woman aged 18-29 years in good health. The CDR3: CASSSTGNTEAFF. The CDR3 DNA reads TGTGCCAGCAGTTCGACGGGGAACACTGAAGCTTTCTTT.